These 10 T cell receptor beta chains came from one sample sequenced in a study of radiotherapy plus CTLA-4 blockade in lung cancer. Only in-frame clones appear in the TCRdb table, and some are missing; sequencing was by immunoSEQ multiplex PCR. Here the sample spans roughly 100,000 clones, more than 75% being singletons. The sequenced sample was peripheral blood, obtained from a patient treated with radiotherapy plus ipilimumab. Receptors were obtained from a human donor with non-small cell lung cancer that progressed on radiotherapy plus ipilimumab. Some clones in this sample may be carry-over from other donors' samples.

CDR3 nucleotides: TGTGCCAGCAGCCTCCTTGGCGACAGATACACTGAAGCTTTCTTT. Protein: CASSLLGDRYTEAFF. The rearrangement links TRBV7-9 to TRBJ1-1; a possible D gene is TRBD1 (5 bases). This CDR3 is built from 15 residues. Trimming left V 5 bases short and J 3 bases short, with 16 bases between. Per germline, CDR1 SEHNR and CDR2 FQNEAQ (reference sequence).

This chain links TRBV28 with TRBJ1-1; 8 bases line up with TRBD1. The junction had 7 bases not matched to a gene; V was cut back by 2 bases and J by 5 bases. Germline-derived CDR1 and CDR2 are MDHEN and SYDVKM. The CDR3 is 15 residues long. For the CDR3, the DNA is TGTGCCAGCAGTTTAGAGGACAGGGCAGCAACTGAAGCTTTCTTT. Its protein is CASSLEDRAATEAFF.

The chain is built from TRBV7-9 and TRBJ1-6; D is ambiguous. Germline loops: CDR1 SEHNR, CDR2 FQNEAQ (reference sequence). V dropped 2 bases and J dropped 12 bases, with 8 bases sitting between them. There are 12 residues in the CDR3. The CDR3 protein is CASSLQEKPLHF. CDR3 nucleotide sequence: TGTGCCAGCAGCTTACAGGAGAAACCCCTCCACTTT.

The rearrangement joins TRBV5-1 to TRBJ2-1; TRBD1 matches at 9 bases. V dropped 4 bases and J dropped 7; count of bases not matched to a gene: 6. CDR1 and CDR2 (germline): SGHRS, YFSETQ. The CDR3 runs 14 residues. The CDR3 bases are TGCGCCAGCAGCCCGGGACAGGGTGTAAATGAGCAGTTCTTC. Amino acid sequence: CASSPGQGVNEQFF. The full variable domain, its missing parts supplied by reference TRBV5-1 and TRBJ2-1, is KAGVTQTPRYLIKTRGQQVTLSCSPISGHRSVSWYQQTPGQGLQFLFEYFSETQRNKGNFPGRFSGRQFSNSRSEMNVSTLELGDSALYLCASSPGQGVNEQFFGPGTRLTVL.

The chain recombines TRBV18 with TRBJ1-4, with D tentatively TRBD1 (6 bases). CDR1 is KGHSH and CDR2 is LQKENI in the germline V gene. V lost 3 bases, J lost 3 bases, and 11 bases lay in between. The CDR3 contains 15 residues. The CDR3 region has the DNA TGTGCCAGCTCACCTCAGGGGAGACCTAATGAAAAACTGTTTTTT. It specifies CASSPQGRPNEKLFF.

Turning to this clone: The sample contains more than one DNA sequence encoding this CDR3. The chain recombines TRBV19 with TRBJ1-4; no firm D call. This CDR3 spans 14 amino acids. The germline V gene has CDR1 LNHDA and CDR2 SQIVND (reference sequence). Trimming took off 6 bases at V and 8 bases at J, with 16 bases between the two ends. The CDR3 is CASSYRVLEEKLFF. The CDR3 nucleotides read TGTGCCAGTAGCTACCGGGTTTTGGAGGAAAAACTGTTTTTT.

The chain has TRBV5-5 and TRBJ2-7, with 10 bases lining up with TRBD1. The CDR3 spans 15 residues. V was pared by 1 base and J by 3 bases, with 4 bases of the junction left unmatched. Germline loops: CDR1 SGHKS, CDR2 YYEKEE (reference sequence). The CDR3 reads CASSLIRTGGYEQYF. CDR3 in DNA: TGTGCCAGCAGCTTGATTAGGACAGGGGGCTACGAGCAGTACTTC.

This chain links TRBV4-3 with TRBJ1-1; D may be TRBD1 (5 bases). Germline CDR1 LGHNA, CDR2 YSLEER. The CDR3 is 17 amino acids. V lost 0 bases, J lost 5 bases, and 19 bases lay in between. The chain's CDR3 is CASSQDRGTTLVTEAFF. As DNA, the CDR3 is TGCGCCAGCAGCCAAGATCGGGGGACCACCCTTGTTACTGAAGCTTTCTTT.

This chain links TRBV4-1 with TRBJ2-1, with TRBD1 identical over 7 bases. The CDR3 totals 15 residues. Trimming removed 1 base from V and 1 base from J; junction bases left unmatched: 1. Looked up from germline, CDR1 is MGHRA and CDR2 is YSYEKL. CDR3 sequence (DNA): TGCGCCAGCAGCCAAGGACAGGGTTCCTACAATGAGCAGTTCTTC. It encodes CASSQGQGSYNEQFF.

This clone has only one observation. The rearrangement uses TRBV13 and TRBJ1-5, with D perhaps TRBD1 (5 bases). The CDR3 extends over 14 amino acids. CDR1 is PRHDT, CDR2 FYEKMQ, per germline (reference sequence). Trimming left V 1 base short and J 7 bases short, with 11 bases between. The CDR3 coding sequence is TGTGCCAGCAGCTTAGCGGGCGGGGGACAGCCCCAGCATTTT. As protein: CASSLAGGGQPQHF. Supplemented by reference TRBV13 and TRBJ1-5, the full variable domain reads AAGVIQSPRHLIKEKRETATLKCYPIPRHDTVYWYQQGPGQDPQFLISFYEKMQSDKGSIPDRFSAQQFSDYHSELNMSSLELGDSALYFCASSLAGGGQPQHFGDGTRLSIL.